What follows are 32 T cell receptor beta chains derived from one specimen sequenced in a study of cytomegalovirus exposure and HLA in healthy donors. The data were produced by immunoSEQ multiplex PCR, yet TCRdb's version contains in-frame clones alone and is incomplete. The data contain a few hundred thousand clones, almost 90% of them singletons. Source material: PBMCs. These receptors were taken from a young woman in good health and CMV-seronegative.

This sequence joins TRBV6-4 and TRBJ2-5; 8 nucleotides agree with TRBD2. V shed 8 bases, J shed 5 bases, and the junction held 10 bases outside the gene matches. Germline V gene lookup returns CDR1 MRHNA and CDR2 SNTAGT. CDR3 size: 14 residues. CDR3 coding DNA: TGTGCCAGCCGGATGGGCGGGAGGTCGGAGACCCAGTACTTC. This sequence encodes CASRMGGRSETQYF.

The V call is TRBV28, the J call TRBJ2-1; 9 nucleotides match TRBD2. CDR3 size: 17 residues. J gave up 0 bases and V 4 bases, and 7 bases lay outside the gene matches. CDR1 and CDR2 (germline): MDHEN, SYDVKM. CDR3 nucleotide sequence: TGTGCCAGCAGTTCGCGGGAGGGTTTTTACTCCTACAATGAGCAGTTCTTC. Residues: CASSSREGFYSYNEQFF. Complete variable domain (other parts from reference TRBV28 and TRBJ2-1): DVKVTQSSRYLVKRTGEKVFLECVQDMDHENMFWYRQDPGLGLRLIYFSYDVKMKEKGDIPEGYSVSREKKERFSLILESASTNQTSMYLCASSSREGFYSYNEQFFGPGTRLTVL.

The rearrangement joins TRBV28 to TRBJ2-1; 9 bases match TRBD2. Germline V gene data show CDR1 as MDHEN and CDR2 as SYDVKM. The CDR3 length is 16 residues. Losses at the gene ends were 4 bases for V and 0 bases for J; bases not matched to a gene: 4. DNA for the CDR3: TGTGCCAGCAGTTCGCGGGGGGGGAGCTCCTACAATGAGCAGTTCTTC. This codes for CASSSRGGSSYNEQFF.

The chain is built from TRBV27 and TRBJ2-5, with 9 positions matching TRBD2. Germline V gives CDR1 MNHEY, CDR2 SMNVEV (reference sequence). The CDR3 is made up of 14 amino acids. After removal of 6 bases from V and 1 base from J, the junction contained 3 bases not matched to a gene. The CDR3 sequence is CASSPGLAQETQYF. The CDR3 DNA follows: TGTGCCAGCAGCCCGGGACTAGCCCAAGAGACCCAGTACTTC.

The chain joins TRBV11-3 to TRBJ2-3, with TRBD2 identical over 7 bases. Unmatched junction bases numbered 13, after V lost 5 bases and J lost 5 bases. Germline assignment: CDR1 SGHNT and CDR2 YENEEA. The CDR3 is made up of 16 amino acids. CDR3 bases: TGTGCCAGCAGCCCGCGGGTAGCGGGCCCCCTAGATACGCAGTATTTT. Amino acids: CASSPRVAGPLDTQYF.

This clone showed up just once. This chain connects TRBV9 to TRBJ2-3; 9 bases line up with TRBD1. The CDR3 has 13 residues. J was trimmed by 2 bases and V by 7 bases; bases with no gene match: 2. Germline V gene sequence: CDR1 SGDLS, CDR2 YYNGEE. In nucleotides, the CDR3 is TGTGCCAGCGGGACAGGGCTCACAGATACGCAGTATTTT. Amino acids: CASGTGLTDTQYF.

As DNA, the CDR3 is TGTGCCAGCAGCCTAAGCACAGATACGCAGTATTTT. Protein sequence: CASSLSTDTQYF. V usage is TRBV13 and J usage is TRBJ2-3; D gene uncertain. Germline V lookup: CDR1 PRHDT, CDR2 FYEKMQ (reference sequence). V dropped 5 bases and J dropped 0 bases, with 3 bases sitting between them. The CDR3 is 12 residues long.

This sequence joins TRBV27 and TRBJ1-2, with D possibly TRBD1 on 5 matching bases. The CDR3 runs 15 residues. CDR1 is MNHEY, CDR2 SMNVEV, per germline (reference sequence). Trimming took off 2 bases at V and 3 bases at J, with 13 bases between the two ends. The CDR3 DNA is TGTGCCAGCAGTTTAGGGGCCCCTACTCACTATGGCTACACCTTC. Protein sequence: CASSLGAPTHYGYTF.

The CDR3, as DNA: TGCAGCGACCCAAGGGACAGCTCCTACGAGCAGTACTTC. Translation: CSDPRDSSYEQYF. V is TRBV29-1 and J is TRBJ2-7; 7 nucleotides align to TRBD1. With V trimmed by 7 bases and J by 0 bases, 6 bases remained unmatched. Germline V gene lookup returns CDR1 SQVTM and CDR2 ANQGSEA. The length of the CDR3 is 13 residues.

A single count supports this clone. The J gene is TRBJ2-1, the V gene TRBV9; 10 bases agree with TRBD2. Germline V gene data show CDR1 as SGDLS and CDR2 as YYNGEE. The trim removed 3 bases at V and 8 bases at J, leaving 2 bases unmatched. CDR3 size: 13 residues. The DNA for the CDR3 is TGTGCCAGCAGCGCCAGCGGGAGGGATGAGCAGTTCTTC. This encodes CASSASGRDEQFF. The full variable domain, its missing parts supplied by reference TRBV9 and TRBJ2-1, is DSGVTQTPKHLITATGQRVTLRCSPRSGDLSVYWYQQSLDQGLQFLIQYYNGEERAKGNILERFSAQQFPDLHSELNLSSLELGDSALYFCASSASGRDEQFFGPGTRLTVL.

This clone has only one observation. This chain uses TRBV7-9 with TRBJ2-5; 10 bases line up with TRBD2. This CDR3 region has 15 residues. Germline CDR1 SEHNR, CDR2 FQNEAQ (reference sequence). With V trimmed by 0 bases and J by 2 bases, 0 bases remained unmatched. DNA for the CDR3: TGTGCCAGCAGCTTAGCAGCGGGAGGGCAAGAGACCCAGTACTTC. Amino acids: CASSLAAGGQETQYF. Combining the CDR3 with reference TRBV7-9 and TRBJ2-5 gives the whole variable domain DTGVSQNPRHKITKRGQNVTFRCDPISEHNRLYWYRQTLGQGPEFLTYFQNEAQLEKSRLLSDRFSAERPKGSFSTLEIQRTEQGDSAMYLCASSLAAGGQETQYFGPGTRLLVL.

The count of this clone is one. The rearrangement links TRBV11-2 to TRBJ2-3, with 7 bases identical to TRBD2. Losses at the gene ends were 1 base for V and 6 bases for J; bases not matched to a gene: 7. The germline CDR1 and CDR2 sequences are SGHAT and FQNNGV. The CDR3 totals 15 residues. This CDR3 is CASSLVPGGADTQYF. The CDR3, as DNA: TGTGCCAGCAGCTTAGTTCCGGGAGGAGCGGATACGCAGTATTTT.

J is TRBJ2-5 and V is TRBV6-1, with TRBD1 identical over 8 bases. Losses at the gene ends were 4 bases for V and 0 bases for J; bases not matched to a gene: 7. Germline V gene lookup returns CDR1 MNHNS and CDR2 SASEGT. The CDR3 has 16 residues. CDR3 DNA sequence: TGTGCCAGCAGTGGGTGGACAGGGAGTTACCAAGAGACCCAGTACTTC. Amino acid sequence: CASSGWTGSYQETQYF.

This chain links TRBV28 with TRBJ2-1; TRBD1 aligns across 11 bases. The ends lost 6 bases at V and 6 bases at J; junction bases unmatched: 10. CDR1 is MDHEN and CDR2 is SYDVKM in the germline V gene. This CDR3 has 16 amino acids. Here the CDR3 DNA reads TGTGCCAGCAGCATCCCCGGACAGGGGGCTTCCAATGAGCAGTTCTTC. Its translation: CASSIPGQGASNEQFF.

The J gene is TRBJ1-2, the V gene TRBV5-6; no definite D call. The CDR3 extends over 11 amino acids. Trimming removed 5 bases at V and 8 bases at J, with 10 bases between. Germline loops: CDR1 SGHDT, CDR2 YYEEEE. The chain's CDR3 is CASSSIRGYTF. The CDR3 bases are TGTGCCAGCAGTTCCATCCGGGGCTACACCTTC.

The chain is built from TRBV28 and TRBJ2-7; D might be TRBD1 (5 bases). This CDR3 contains 13 residues. Looked up from germline, CDR1 is MDHEN and CDR2 is SYDVKM. V lost 4 bases and J 0 bases, leaving 7 bases between the germline ends. CDR3 DNA sequence: TGTGCCAGCAGTTATGACAGCTCCTACGAGCAGTACTTC. Protein sequence: CASSYDSSYEQYF.

This sequence joins TRBV7-9 and TRBJ2-7; TRBD1 agrees at 11 bases. The CDR3 has 14 amino acids. Germline CDR1 and CDR2: SEHNR and FQNEAQ (reference sequence). J lost 4 bases, V lost 4 bases, and 3 bases had no gene match. The CDR3: CASSWTGGAYEQYF. The CDR3 coding sequence is TGTGCCAGCAGCTGGACAGGGGGCGCTTACGAGCAGTACTTC.

This chain connects TRBV29-1 to TRBJ1-1; TRBD1 agrees at 7 bases. The V gene end was trimmed by 5 bases and the J gene end by 0 bases; junction bases not matched to a gene: 9. The CDR3 extends over 15 amino acids. Germline-derived CDR1 and CDR2 are SQVTM and ANQGSEA. CDR3 sequence: CSVQGVGVVNTEAFF. CDR3 DNA: TGCAGCGTTCAGGGGGTAGGTGTGGTGAACACTGAAGCTTTCTTT.

J is TRBJ2-5 and V is TRBV4-1; the match to TRBD1 covers 8 bases. The V gene's germline CDR1 is MGHRA and CDR2 YSYEKL. J was trimmed by 4 bases and V by 4 bases; bases with no gene match: 2. The CDR3 is 13 residues long. In DNA, the CDR3 is TGCGCCAGCAGCCCCAGGGGGCTAGAGACCCAGTACTTC. It specifies CASSPRGLETQYF.

This clone has a single count. V is TRBV4-1 and J is TRBJ2-3, with 13 bases fitting TRBD2. V lost 4 bases to trimming and J lost 5 bases; unmatched junction nucleotides: 6. CDR1 is MGHRA and CDR2 is YSYEKL in the germline V gene. The CDR3 consists of 16 residues. CDR3 nucleotides: TGCGCCAGCAGCCCATTAGGACTAGCGGGAGTAGATACGCAGTATTTT. It encodes CASSPLGLAGVDTQYF.

This chain uses TRBV5-6 with TRBJ2-7; maybe TRBD2 (5 bases). Looked up from germline, CDR1 is SGHDT and CDR2 is YYEEEE. Trimming removed 4 bases from V and 0 bases from J, with 17 bases in between. CDR3 length: 16 residues. The DNA for the CDR3 is TGTGCCAGCAGCCCGAAAGCGACGGGAAGCTCCTACGAGCAGTACTTC. This gives the protein CASSPKATGSSYEQYF.

The genes are TRBV1 and TRBJ2-1; the D call TRBD2 from the table was never checked on the DNA. TRBV1 is a pseudogene. This CDR3 has 15 amino acids. DNA for the CDR3: TGCACCAGCAGGGGAAACGGGAGGGCTAACAATGAGCAGTTCTTC. As protein: CTSRGNGRANNEQFF.

J is TRBJ2-1 and V is TRBV27, with a tentative D call TRBD2 (6 bases). The V gene lost 4 bases and the J gene lost 10 bases, with 20 bases spanning the gap. The germline V gene encodes CDR1 MNHEY and CDR2 SMNVEV (reference sequence). The CDR3 length is 15 residues. The CDR3 DNA sequence: TGTGCCAGCAGTTCCGAACTCGGAGGGTTAAACGAGCAGTTCTTC. This gives the protein CASSSELGGLNEQFF.

J is TRBJ1-1 and V is TRBV28; a possible D gene is TRBD1 (5 bases). Per the germline V gene, CDR1 is MDHEN and CDR2 is SYDVKM. This CDR3 region has 15 residues. Trimming took off 1 base at V and 4 bases at J, with 13 bases between the two ends. The CDR3 region is CASSLLGGRGTEAFF. DNA of the CDR3: TGTGCCAGCAGTTTATTAGGCGGGAGGGGCACTGAAGCTTTCTTT.

This clone has more than one count but fewer than ten. The chain carries TRBV29-1 and TRBJ1-5; D ambiguous. V lost 4 bases, J lost 2 bases, and 6 bases lay in between. Germline CDR1 reads SQVTM; CDR2 reads ANQGSEA. There are 12 residues in the CDR3. The CDR3 DNA sequence: TGCAGCGTTGGAACAGGCAATCAGCCCCAGCATTTT. It yields the protein CSVGTGNQPQHF.

The chain has TRBV6-1 and TRBJ2-7; possibly TRBD1 for D (6 bases). Trimming took 6 bases from V and 4 from J, leaving 10 bases between them. Germline lookup yields CDR1 MNHNS and CDR2 SASEGT. This CDR3 is built from 12 residues. The CDR3: CASSGQSYEQYF. CDR3 sequence (DNA): TGTGCCAGCAGCGGACAGTCGTACGAGCAGTACTTC.

The chain employs TRBV5-8 and TRBJ2-3; 12 bases fit TRBD2. From germline, CDR1 is SGHTS and CDR2 YDEGEE. The CDR3 has 17 residues. Trimming removed 2 bases from V and 0 bases from J; junction bases left unmatched: 4. CDR3 bases: TGTGCCAGCAGCTTCGGGACTAGCGGGTCTAGCACAGATACGCAGTATTTT. Translating gives CASSFGTSGSSTDTQYF.

V is TRBV27 and J is TRBJ1-2, with TRBD1 matching 9 bases. J gave up 8 bases and V 3 bases, and 4 bases lay outside the gene matches. Germline V gives CDR1 MNHEY, CDR2 SMNVEV (reference sequence). The CDR3 covers 13 residues. CDR3 sequence (DNA): TGTGCCAGCAGTTTGGAGACAGGGGGGGGCTACACCTTC. As protein: CASSLETGGGYTF.

The CDR3 sequence is CASSLGSMNTEAFF. Written as DNA, the CDR3 is TGTGCCAGCAGCTTAGGTTCCATGAACACTGAAGCTTTCTTT. The chain is built from TRBV11-1 and TRBJ1-1; D is ambiguous. The V end was cut by 1 base, the J end by 0 bases, with 6 bases between. CDR1 SGHAT and CDR2 FQDESV come from the germline V gene (reference sequence). The CDR3 spans 14 residues.

The J gene is TRBJ1-2, the V gene TRBV7-9; 7 positions agree with TRBD1. V shed 4 bases, J shed 4 bases, and the junction held 3 bases outside the gene matches. Germline V lookup: CDR1 SEHNR, CDR2 FQNEAQ (reference sequence). This CDR3 contains 13 residues. The CDR3 DNA reads TGTGCCAGCAGCTACGGACAGGCCTATGGCTACACCTTC. Its translation: CASSYGQAYGYTF.

The chain links TRBV7-2 to TRBJ2-3, with D unclear. Looked up from germline, CDR1 is SGHTA and CDR2 is FQGNSA. The CDR3 runs to 14 residues. The ends were cut back, 5 bases at V and 6 bases at J, with 15 bases in the middle. The CDR3 is CASSQTTRRDTQYF. DNA of the CDR3: TGTGCCAGCAGCCAGACGACCCGCAGGGATACGCAGTATTTT.

This chain joins TRBV6-5 and TRBJ2-7; 10 nucleotides align to TRBD2. Looked up from germline, CDR1 is MNHEY and CDR2 is SVGAGI. The CDR3 totals 14 residues. The ends lost 2 bases at V and 6 bases at J; junction bases unmatched: 4. The DNA of the CDR3 is TGTGCCAGCAGTTACAATTTAGCGGGAGGCGAGCAGTACTTC. Protein: CASSYNLAGGEQYF.